These T cell receptor beta chains were read from a single sample in a study of CD4 T cells in relation to SARS-CoV-2 and coronaviruses. TCRdb's copy holds only in-frame clones and misses some; the assay was immunoSEQ multiplex PCR. The repertoire holds 20,000 to 25,000 clones, 75% to 85% seen once, with 14% in the top ten. Which antigens these TCRs recognize remains unknown. The sample consisted of CD4+ T cells from PBMCs, cultured in vitro. The origin of the receptors is a human donor in good health. Each CDR3 is given with its conserved first and last residue. The D gene is left open where the match is weak. Size is omitted from some rows. Given values are once, few, many or a class for expanded clones.

size,length,J,D,V,DNA,CDR3
.,18,TRBJ2-5,TRBD2,TRBV4-2,TGTGCCAGCAGCCAAGATGGAAGCGGGAGGGCCGGGGGGGAGACCCAGTACTTC,CASSQDGSGRAGGETQYF
few,13,TRBJ1-2,.,TRBV5-4,TGTGCCAGCAGCGCGACCGGACCTTATGGCTACACCTTC,CASSATGPYGYTF
.,13,TRBJ2-7,TRBD2,TRBV10-3,TGTGCCACCTTAGCGGGAGGGTCCTACGAGCAGTACTTC,CATLAGGSYEQYF
.,14,TRBJ2-5,TRBD1,TRBV2,TGTGCCAGCAGTGTCGACAGGGGGCCTGAGACCCAGTACTTC,CASSVDRGPETQYF
.,16,TRBJ2-1,TRBD2,TRBV9,TGTGCCAGCAGCGCATACTTAGCGGGAGGGGACAATGAGCAGTTCTTC,CASSAYLAGGDNEQFF
.,13,TRBJ1-5,.,TRBV6-1,TGTGCCAGCAGTGAAGCGGGGAATCAGCCCCAGCATTTT,CASSEAGNQPQHF
.,14,TRBJ2-1,.,TRBV28,TGTGCCAGCAGTTCCCCGTCGGGCGGCAATGAGCAGTTCTTC,CASSSPSGGNEQFF
.,15,TRBJ2-1,.,TRBV24-1,TGTGCCACCGGCGCCGGGAATGGAGCCTACAATGAGCAGTTCTTC,CATGAGNGAYNEQFF
.,16,TRBJ2-7,TRBD1,TRBV18,TGTGCCAGCTCACCAGAGGGGACAGGGGTACTCTACGAGCAGTACTTC,CASSPEGTGVLYEQYF
.,15,TRBJ2-1,TRBD1,TRBV7-3,TGTGCCAGCAGCCTACAGACAGGGGGACTCAATGAGCAGTTCTTC,CASSLQTGGLNEQFF
.,15,TRBJ2-2,.,TRBV5-1,TGCGCCAGCAGGGAGGCGGGGGCTGGCACCGGGGAGCTGTTTTTT,CASREAGAGTGELFF
.,15,TRBJ2-3,TRBD1,TRBV19,TGTGCCAGTAGTGGGTCCGGGACAGAGACAGATACGCAGTATTTT,CASSGSGTETDTQYF
.,14,TRBJ1-1,TRBD1,TRBV29-1,TGCAGCGGGAGGGGGACAGGGTTTATGGCTGAAGCTTTCTTT,CSGRGTGFMAEAFF
.,17,TRBJ1-5,.,TRBV19,TGTGCCAGTAGTATATCCGGGGGCTCCTTTAGCAATCAGCCCCAGCATTTT,CASSISGGSFSNQPQHF
once,16,TRBJ1-3,.,TRBV5-5,TGTGCCAGCAGCGGCACGTTCGGGACGGCCTCGGACACCATATATTTT,CASSGTFGTASDTIYF
.,10,TRBJ1-4,.,TRBV20-1,TGCAGTGCTCTAAATGAAAAACTGTTTTTT,CSALNEKLFF
.,15,TRBJ2-1,TRBD1,TRBV11-3,TGTGCCAGCAGCTCCGGGACAGGGCCTTACAATGAGCAGTTCTTC,CASSSGTGPYNEQFF
.,14,TRBJ2-3,.,TRBV11-3,TGTGCCAGCAGCCCCGGGCAGAGCACAGATACGCAGTATTTT,CASSPGQSTDTQYF
.,18,TRBJ2-6,TRBD2,TRBV24-1,TGTGCCACCAGTGATGGCGGGGGACCCCGCGTTGGGGCCAACGTCCTGACTTTC,CATSDGGGPRVGANVLTF
.,14,TRBJ2-1,.,TRBV27,TGTGCCAGCAGGGGCTGGGGGTTGGGGAATGAGCAGTTCTTC,CASRGWGLGNEQFF
.,15,TRBJ2-7,.,TRBV2,TGTGCCAGCTGTTCGACGCTCGCGGCGTTTGGGGAGCAGTACTTC,CASCSTLAAFGEQYF
.,16,TRBJ1-4,TRBD1,TRBV15,TGTGCCACCAGCCCACAAAAGGGACAGGGTGATGAAAAACTGTTTTTT,CATSPQKGQGDEKLFF
.,16,TRBJ1-2,.,TRBV7-3,TGTGCCAGCAGCTTAGGCGGACAGACAGCTCCGGGGGGCTACACCTTC,CASSLGGQTAPGGYTF
.,13,TRBJ2-7,.,TRBV11-2,TGTGCCAGCAGCAATGGGGCCGGCTACGAGCAGTACTTC,CASSNGAGYEQYF
.,14,TRBJ1-1,.,TRBV24-1,TGTGCCACCAGTGATTTCAAACAGGGAAGAGGAGCTTTCTTT,CATSDFKQGRGAFF
.,16,TRBJ2-1,TRBD2,TRBV4-2,TGTGCCAGCAGCCAAGATGGGACTAGCGGCTACAATGAGCAGTTCTTC,CASSQDGTSGYNEQFF
.,12,TRBJ2-7,.,TRBV7-9,TGTGCCAGCAGCTTTTTGATCGGCGAGCAGTACTTC,CASSFLIGEQYF
.,17,TRBJ2-2,.,TRBV9,TGTGCCAGCAGCGAAACCTCAAGGGGGACGAACACCGGGGAGCTGTTTTTT,CASSETSRGTNTGELFF
.,14,TRBJ1-2,.,TRBV3-1/TRBV3-2,TGTGCCAGCAGCCAAGAGGGAGGTAACTATGGCTACACCTTC,CASSQEGGNYGYTF
.,16,TRBJ1-1,.,TRBV5-1,TGCGCCAGCAGCCCTAGTGGAGGGGCAGGCGACACTGAAGCTTTCTTT,CASSPSGGAGDTEAFF
.,15,TRBJ2-3,.,TRBV19,TGTGCCACAAGTCCGGGATTTGCGAACACAGATACGCAGTATTTT,CATSPGFANTDTQYF
.,14,TRBJ2-5,TRBD1,TRBV5-1,TGCGCCAGCAGCTCGGGGACAGCGCAAGAGACCCAGTACTTC,CASSSGTAQETQYF
.,17,TRBJ2-7,.,TRBV2,TGTGCCAGCAGCCCCGGGCGGAGGGTCACTAGCTCCTACGAGCAGTACTTC,CASSPGRRVTSSYEQYF
.,18,TRBJ1-1,.,TRBV21-1,TGTGCCAGCAACGAGGGGACAGACCAACGAAACAAGAACACTGAAGCTTTCTTT,CASNEGTDQRNKNTEAFF
.,14,TRBJ2-7,TRBD2,TRBV29-1,TGCAGCGTTGAAACGCGGGAGAGGGCGTACGAGCAGTACTTC,CSVETRERAYEQYF
few,14,TRBJ1-2,TRBD1,TRBV5-6,TGTGCCAGCAGCTTGGGGACAGGGCTCGGTGGCTACACCTTC,CASSLGTGLGGYTF
.,14,TRBJ2-5,TRBD1,TRBV19,TGTGCCAGTAGTATCGGACAGGGCGTGGAGACCCAGTACTTC,CASSIGQGVETQYF
few,13,TRBJ1-5,TRBD1,TRBV2,TGTGCCAGCAGGGGACAGGGTGACCAGCCCCAGCATTTT,CASRGQGDQPQHF
few,13,TRBJ1-6,.,TRBV14,TGTGCCAGCAGCCAGTATATTGGCGGGCCCCTCCACTTT,CASSQYIGGPLHF
few,13,TRBJ2-7,.,TRBV5-1,TGCGCCAGCAGCAGCCGCAGGGGAGGCGAGCAGTACTTC,CASSSRRGGEQYF
.,13,TRBJ1-1,.,TRBV19,TGTGCCAGTAGTAGTGGGCAGGCCACTGAAGCTTTCTTT,CASSSGQATEAFF
.,14,TRBJ2-7,.,TRBV5-1,TGCGCCAGCAGCTTGATGACGGAGCCGGGCCTCTTGTACTTC,CASSLMTEPGLLYF
.,16,TRBJ2-4,TRBD1,TRBV4-1,TGCGCCAGCAGCCTAAAAACAGGACAGGGGCAGATCATTCAGTACTTC,CASSLKTGQGQIIQYF
.,14,TRBJ1-3,.,TRBV7-9,TGTGCCAGCAGTTCACCACAGGGCCCAAACACCATATATTTT,CASSSPQGPNTIYF
.,14,TRBJ2-4,.,TRBV2,TGTGCCAGCAGTGAGGAGGATAGTGGAAACATTCAGTACTTC,CASSEEDSGNIQYF
.,15,TRBJ2-1,TRBD1,TRBV18,TGTGCCAGCTCACCAACGGGACAGGGGACCCATGAGCAGTTCTTC,CASSPTGQGTHEQFF
.,12,TRBJ2-1,.,TRBV28,TGTGCCAGCAGCTGGGGGATCTATGAGCAGTTCTTC,CASSWGIYEQFF